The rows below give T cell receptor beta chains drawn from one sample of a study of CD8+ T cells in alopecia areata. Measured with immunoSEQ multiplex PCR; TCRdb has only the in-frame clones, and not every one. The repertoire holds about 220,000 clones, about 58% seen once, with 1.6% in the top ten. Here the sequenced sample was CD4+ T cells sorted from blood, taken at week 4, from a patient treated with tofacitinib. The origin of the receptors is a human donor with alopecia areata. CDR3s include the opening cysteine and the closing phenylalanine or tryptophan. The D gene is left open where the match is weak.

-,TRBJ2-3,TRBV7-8,CASSLDVGTQYF
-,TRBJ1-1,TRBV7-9,CASSLQGTGTEAFF
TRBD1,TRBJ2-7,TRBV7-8,CASSLEGQYSYEQYF
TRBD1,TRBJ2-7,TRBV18,CASSDGQVKEQYF
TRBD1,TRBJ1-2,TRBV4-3,CASSQDSSGTGSNYGYTF
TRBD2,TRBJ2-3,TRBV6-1,CASSAIAGTTDTQYF
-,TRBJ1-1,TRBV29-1,CSGEGGMNTEAFF
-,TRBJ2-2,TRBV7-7,CASSPGGPAGAGELFF
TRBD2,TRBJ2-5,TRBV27,CASSSSGRETQYF
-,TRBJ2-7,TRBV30,CAWSQGSSYEQYF
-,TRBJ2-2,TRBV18,CASLPSNTGELFF
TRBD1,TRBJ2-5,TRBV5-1,CASSSLTGQETQYF
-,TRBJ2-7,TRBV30,CAWSVHSSSYEQYF
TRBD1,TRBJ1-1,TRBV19,CASSSRQGVSGTEAFF
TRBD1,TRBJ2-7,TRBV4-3,CASSHTRQGNYEQYF
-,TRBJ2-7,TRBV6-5,CASGDGTATYEQYF
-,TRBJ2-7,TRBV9,CASSREGFGEQYF
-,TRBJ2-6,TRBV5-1,CASSLDTSGANVLTF
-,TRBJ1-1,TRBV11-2,CASSLGNAEAFF
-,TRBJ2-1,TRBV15,CATSRSQNEQFF
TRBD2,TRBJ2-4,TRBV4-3,CASSPQRDYKLNIQYF
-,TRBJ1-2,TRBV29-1,CSAWAKSTRPVEYGYTF
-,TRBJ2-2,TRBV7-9,CASRPGWGTMNTGELFF
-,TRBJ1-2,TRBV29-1,CSIQGEGGGYTF
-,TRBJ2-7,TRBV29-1,CSVEDVGSSYEQYF
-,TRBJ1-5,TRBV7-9,CASSLGQSNQPQHF
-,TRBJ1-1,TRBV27,CASRIGYRLNTEAFF
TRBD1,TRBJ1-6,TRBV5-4,CASSTDRGRLKF
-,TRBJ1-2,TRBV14,CASSRYLTGYTF
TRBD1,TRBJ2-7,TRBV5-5,CASRLTGTGPYEQYF
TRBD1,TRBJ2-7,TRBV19,CASSTSGTGVKGEQYF
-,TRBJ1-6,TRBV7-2,CASSHDSGRENSPLHF
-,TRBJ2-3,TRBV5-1,CASSLTTPPSTDTQYF
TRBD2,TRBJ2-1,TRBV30,CACASGVDEQFF
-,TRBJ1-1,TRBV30,CAWSAPARNTEAFF
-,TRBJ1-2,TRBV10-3,CAISEEDYGYTF
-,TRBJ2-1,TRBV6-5,CASTRGAEQFF
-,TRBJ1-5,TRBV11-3,CASSLVRDQPQHF
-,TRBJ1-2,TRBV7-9,CASSLAGKEYGYTF
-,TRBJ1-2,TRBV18,CASPPSRYGYTF
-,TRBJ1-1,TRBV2,CASRLQDGEAFF
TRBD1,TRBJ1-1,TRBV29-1,CSVQTGEEGTEAFF
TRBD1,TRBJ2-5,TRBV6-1,CASTSGTVEETQYF
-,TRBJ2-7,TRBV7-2,CASSLGQGGHYEQYF
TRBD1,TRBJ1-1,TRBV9,CASSAQGAGNTEAFF
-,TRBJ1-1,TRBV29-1,CSVVWPLNTEAFF
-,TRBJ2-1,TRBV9,CASSVLGQEQFF
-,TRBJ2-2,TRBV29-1,CSARQHTGELFF
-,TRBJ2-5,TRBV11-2,CASSSLARAETQYF
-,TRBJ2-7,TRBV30,CAWRTGSYEQYF